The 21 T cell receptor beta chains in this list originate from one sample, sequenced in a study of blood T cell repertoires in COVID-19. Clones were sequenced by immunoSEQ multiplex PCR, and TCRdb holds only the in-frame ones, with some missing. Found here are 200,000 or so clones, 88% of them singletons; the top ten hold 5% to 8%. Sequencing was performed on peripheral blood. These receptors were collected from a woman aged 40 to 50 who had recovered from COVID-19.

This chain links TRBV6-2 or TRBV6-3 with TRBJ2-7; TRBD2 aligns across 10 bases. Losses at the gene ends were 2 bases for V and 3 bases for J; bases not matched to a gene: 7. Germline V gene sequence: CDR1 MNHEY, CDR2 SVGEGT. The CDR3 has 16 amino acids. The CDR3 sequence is CASSYRLAGVGYEQYF. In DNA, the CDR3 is TGTGCCAGCAGTTACAGGCTAGCGGGAGTTGGCTACGAGCAGTACTTC.

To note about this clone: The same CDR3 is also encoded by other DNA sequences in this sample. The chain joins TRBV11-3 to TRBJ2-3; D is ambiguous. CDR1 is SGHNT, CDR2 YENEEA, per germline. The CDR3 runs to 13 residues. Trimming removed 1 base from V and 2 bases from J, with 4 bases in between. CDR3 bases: TGTGCCAGCAGCTTAGGGCCCACAGATACGCAGTATTTT. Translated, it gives CASSLGPTDTQYF.

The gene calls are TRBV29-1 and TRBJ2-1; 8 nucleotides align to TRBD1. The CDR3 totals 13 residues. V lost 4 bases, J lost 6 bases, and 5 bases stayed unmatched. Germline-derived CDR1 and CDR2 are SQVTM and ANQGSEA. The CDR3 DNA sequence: TGCAGCGTTGTGGGGACAGGCTTCAATGAGCAGTTCTTC. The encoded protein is CSVVGTGFNEQFF.

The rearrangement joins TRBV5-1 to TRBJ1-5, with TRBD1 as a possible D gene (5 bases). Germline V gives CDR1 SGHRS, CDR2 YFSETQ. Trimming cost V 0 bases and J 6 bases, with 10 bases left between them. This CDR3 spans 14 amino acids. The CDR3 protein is CASSLAAGGQPQHF. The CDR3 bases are TGCGCCAGCAGCTTGGCCGCGGGGGGTCAGCCCCAGCATTTT.

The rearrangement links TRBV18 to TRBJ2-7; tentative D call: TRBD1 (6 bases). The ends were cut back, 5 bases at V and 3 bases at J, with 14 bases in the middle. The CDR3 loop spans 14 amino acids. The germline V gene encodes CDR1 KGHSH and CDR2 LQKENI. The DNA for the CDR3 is TGTGCCAGCTCATTGGGACACCCTATCTACGAGCAGTACTTC. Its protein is CASSLGHPIYEQYF.

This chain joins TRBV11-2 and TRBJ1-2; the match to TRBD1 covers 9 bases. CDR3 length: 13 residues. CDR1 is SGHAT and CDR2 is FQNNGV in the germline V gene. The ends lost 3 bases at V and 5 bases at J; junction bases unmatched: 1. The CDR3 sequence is CASSFGTGYGYTF. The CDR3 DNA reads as TGTGCCAGCAGCTTCGGGACAGGGTATGGCTACACCTTC.

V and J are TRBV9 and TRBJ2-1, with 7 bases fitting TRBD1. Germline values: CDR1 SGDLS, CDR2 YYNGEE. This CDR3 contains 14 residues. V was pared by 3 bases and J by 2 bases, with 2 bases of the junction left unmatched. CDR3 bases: TGTGCCAGCAGCGCGGGACAGACCTACAATGAGCAGTTCTTC. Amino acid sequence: CASSAGQTYNEQFF.

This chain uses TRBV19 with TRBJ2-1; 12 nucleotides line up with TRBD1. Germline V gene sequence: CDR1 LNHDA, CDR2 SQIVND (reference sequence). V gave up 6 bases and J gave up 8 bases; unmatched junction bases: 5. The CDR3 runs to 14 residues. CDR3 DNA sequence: TGTGCCAGTAGGGGGACAGGGGGCATTGATGAGCAGTTCTTC. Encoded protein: CASRGTGGIDEQFF.

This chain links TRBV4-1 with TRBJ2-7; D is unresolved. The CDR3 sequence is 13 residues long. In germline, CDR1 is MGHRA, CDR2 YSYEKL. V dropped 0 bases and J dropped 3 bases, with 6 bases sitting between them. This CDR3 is CASSQDRSYEQYF. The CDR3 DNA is TGCGCCAGCAGCCAAGATCGGAGCTACGAGCAGTACTTC.

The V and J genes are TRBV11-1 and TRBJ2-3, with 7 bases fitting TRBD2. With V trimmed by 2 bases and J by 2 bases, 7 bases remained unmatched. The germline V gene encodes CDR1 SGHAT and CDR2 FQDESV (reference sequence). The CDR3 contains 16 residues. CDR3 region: CASSLWGLSITDTQYF. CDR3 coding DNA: TGTGCCAGCAGCTTATGGGGACTAAGCATCACAGATACGCAGTATTTT.

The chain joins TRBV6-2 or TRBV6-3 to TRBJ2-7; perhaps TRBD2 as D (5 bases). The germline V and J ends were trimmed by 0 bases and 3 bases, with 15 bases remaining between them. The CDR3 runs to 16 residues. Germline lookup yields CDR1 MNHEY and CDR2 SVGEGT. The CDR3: CASSYSMERKNYEQYF. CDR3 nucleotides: TGTGCCAGCAGTTACTCGATGGAGCGGAAAAACTACGAGCAGTACTTC.

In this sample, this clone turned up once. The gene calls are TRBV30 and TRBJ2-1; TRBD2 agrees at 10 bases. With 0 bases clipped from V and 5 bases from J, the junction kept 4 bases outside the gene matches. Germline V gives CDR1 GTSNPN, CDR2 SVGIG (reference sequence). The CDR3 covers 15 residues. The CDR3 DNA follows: TGTGCCTGGAGTGTAGGACTAGCGGATAACAATGAGCAGTTCTTC. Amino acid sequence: CAWSVGLADNNEQFF.

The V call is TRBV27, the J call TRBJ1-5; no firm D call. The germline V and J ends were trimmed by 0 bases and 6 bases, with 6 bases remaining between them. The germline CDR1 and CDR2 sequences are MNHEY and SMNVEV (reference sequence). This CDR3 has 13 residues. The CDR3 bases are TGTGCCAGCAGTTTATCGGTGGCTCAGCCCCAGCATTTT. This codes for CASSLSVAQPQHF.

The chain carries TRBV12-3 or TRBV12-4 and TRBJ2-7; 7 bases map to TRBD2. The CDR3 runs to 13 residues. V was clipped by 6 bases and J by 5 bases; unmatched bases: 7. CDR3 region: CASRKTAGDEQYF. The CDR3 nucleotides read TGTGCCAGCAGAAAAACGGCGGGGGACGAGCAGTACTTC.

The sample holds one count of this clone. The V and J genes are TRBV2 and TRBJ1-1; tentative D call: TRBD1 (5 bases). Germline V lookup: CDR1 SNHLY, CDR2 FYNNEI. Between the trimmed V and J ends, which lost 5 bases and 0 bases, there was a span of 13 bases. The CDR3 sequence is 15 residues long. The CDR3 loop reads CASSIQGFMNTEAFF. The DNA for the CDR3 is TGTGCCAGCAGTATCCAGGGCTTCATGAACACTGAAGCTTTCTTT.

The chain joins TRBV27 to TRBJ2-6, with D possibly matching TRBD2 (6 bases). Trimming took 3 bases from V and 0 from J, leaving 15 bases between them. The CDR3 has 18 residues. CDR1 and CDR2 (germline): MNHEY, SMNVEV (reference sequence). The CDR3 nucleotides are TGTGCCAGCAGTTTCACCGGGACGGGGGTCTCTGGGGCCAACGTCCTGACTTTC. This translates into CASSFTGTGVSGANVLTF.

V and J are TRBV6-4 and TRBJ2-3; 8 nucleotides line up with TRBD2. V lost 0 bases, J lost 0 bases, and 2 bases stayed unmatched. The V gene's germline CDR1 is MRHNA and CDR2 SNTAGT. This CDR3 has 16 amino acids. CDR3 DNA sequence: TGTGCCAGCAGTGACTCCCCGGGAGGGAGCACAGATACGCAGTATTTT. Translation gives CASSDSPGGSTDTQYF.

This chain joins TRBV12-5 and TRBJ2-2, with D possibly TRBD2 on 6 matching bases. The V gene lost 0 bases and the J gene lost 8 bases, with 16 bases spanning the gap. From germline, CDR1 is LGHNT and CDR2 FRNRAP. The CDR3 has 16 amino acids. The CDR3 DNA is TGTGCTAGTGGTTTGGTACTAACTAGCTCCGGGGGGGAGCTGTTTTTT. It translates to CASGLVLTSSGGELFF.

The CDR3 bases are TGTGCCAGCAGTTTTAGACCTAGCGGGAGACAGACCCAGTACTTC. Protein sequence: CASSFRPSGRQTQYF. This rearrangement joins TRBV27 to TRBJ2-5, with 10 nucleotides matching TRBD2. The CDR3 covers 15 residues. V gave up 3 bases and J gave up 6 bases; unmatched junction bases: 7. The germline CDR1 and CDR2 sequences are MNHEY and SMNVEV (reference sequence).

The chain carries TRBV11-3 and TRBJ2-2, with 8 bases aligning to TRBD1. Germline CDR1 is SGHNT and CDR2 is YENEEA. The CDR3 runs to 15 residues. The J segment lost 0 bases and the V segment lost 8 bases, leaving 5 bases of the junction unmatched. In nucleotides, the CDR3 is TGTGCCAGCGGGTACAGGGGGGCGAACACCGGGGAGCTGTTTTTT. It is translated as CASGYRGANTGELFF.

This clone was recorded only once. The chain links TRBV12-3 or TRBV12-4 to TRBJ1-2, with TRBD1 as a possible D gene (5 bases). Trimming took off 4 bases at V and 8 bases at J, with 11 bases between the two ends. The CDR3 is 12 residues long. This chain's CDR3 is CASSSGNYGYTF. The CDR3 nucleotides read TGTGCCAGCAGTTCAGGGAATTACGGCTACACCTTC.